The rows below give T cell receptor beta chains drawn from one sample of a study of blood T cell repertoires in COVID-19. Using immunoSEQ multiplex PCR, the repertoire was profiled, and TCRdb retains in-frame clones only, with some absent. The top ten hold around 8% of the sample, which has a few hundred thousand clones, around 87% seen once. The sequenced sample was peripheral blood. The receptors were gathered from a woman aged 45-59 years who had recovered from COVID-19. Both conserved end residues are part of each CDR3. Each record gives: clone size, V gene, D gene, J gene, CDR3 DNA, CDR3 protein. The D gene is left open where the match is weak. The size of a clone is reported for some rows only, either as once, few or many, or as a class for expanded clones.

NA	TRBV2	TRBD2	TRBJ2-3	TGTGCCAGCGGAGGCGGGGGGCCGCACTACACAGATACGCAGTATTTT	CASGGGGPHYTDTQYF
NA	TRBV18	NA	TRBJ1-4	TGTGCCAGCTCACCACAGGGGTATGCAACTAATGAAAAACTGTTTTTT	CASSPQGYATNEKLFF
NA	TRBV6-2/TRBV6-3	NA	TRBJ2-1	TGTGCCAGCAGTTTTGGGGTAAGGGGCCCCCGTAGGAGCGAGCAGTTCTTC	CASSFGVRGPRRSEQFF
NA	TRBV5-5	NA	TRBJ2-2	TGTGCCAGCAGCTTGGTAGCAGGGACCGGGGAGCTGTTTTTT	CASSLVAGTGELFF
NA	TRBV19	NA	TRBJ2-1	TGTGCCAGTATTGGCGGGGTTGAGCAGTTCTTC	CASIGGVEQFF
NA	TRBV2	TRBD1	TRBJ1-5	TGTGCCAGCAGGGGGGACAGCTTACTCAATCAGCCCCAGCATTTT	CASRGDSLLNQPQHF
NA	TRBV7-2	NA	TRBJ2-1	TGTGCCAGCAGCTTAGCATCAGGGCTCTCCTACAATGAGCAGTTCTTC	CASSLASGLSYNEQFF
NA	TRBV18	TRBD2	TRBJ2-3	TGTGCCAGCTCTCCGAGCGGGGGCACAGATACGCAGTATTTT	CASSPSGGTDTQYF
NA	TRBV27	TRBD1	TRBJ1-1	TGTGCCAGCAGTTTAGGACAGGGCAACACTGAAGCTTTCTTT	CASSLGQGNTEAFF
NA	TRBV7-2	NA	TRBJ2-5	TGTGCCAGCAGCCCCGGGACTTTGGAGACCCAGTACTTC	CASSPGTLETQYF
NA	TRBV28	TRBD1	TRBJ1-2	TGTGCCAGCAGCATGGGACAGCCCGGTAATAACTATGGCTACACCTTC	CASSMGQPGNNYGYTF
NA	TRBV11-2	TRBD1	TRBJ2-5	TGTGCCAGCAGTCGTTCAGGGACAGCCCGGGAGACCCAGTACTTC	CASSRSGTARETQYF
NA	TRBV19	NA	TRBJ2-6	TGTGCCAGTAGTATGGAGGGGGCCAACGTCCTGACTTTC	CASSMEGANVLTF
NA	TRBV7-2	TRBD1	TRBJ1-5	TGTGCCAGCAGCTTAGTGCCAGGGGGCACGAATCAGCCCCAGCATTTT	CASSLVPGGTNQPQHF
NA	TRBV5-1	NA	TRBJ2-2	TGCGCCAGCAGCTGGTTGGGGGCGCTGGGAACCGGGGAGCTGTTTTTT	CASSWLGALGTGELFF
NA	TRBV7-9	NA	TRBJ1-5	TGTGCCAGCAGCCCGGAGGGATCCCAGCCCCAGCATTTT	CASSPEGSQPQHF
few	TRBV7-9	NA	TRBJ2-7	TGTGCCAGCAGCTTAGGCCCGGGACAACAGATATACGAGCAGTACTTC	CASSLGPGQQIYEQYF
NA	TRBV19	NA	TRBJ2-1	TGTGCCAGTAGTACCCAAAGCACCTACAATGAGCAGTTCTTC	CASSTQSTYNEQFF
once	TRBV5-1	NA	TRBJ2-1	TGCGCCAGCAGCGTCATGACAGGCAATGAGCAGTTCTTC	CASSVMTGNEQFF
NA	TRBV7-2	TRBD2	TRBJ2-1	TGTGCCAGCAGCTTAGACCGAGAGAGCGGGAGGGAGCAGTTCTTC	CASSLDRESGREQFF
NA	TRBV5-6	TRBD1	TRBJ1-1	TGTGCCAGCAGCTTGGCAGGGGGGAGAACTGAAGCTTTCTTT	CASSLAGGRTEAFF
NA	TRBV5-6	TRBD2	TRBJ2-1	TGTGCCAGCAGCTCCAGGGGGGGACTAGCGGGCAATGAGCAGTTCTTC	CASSSRGGLAGNEQFF